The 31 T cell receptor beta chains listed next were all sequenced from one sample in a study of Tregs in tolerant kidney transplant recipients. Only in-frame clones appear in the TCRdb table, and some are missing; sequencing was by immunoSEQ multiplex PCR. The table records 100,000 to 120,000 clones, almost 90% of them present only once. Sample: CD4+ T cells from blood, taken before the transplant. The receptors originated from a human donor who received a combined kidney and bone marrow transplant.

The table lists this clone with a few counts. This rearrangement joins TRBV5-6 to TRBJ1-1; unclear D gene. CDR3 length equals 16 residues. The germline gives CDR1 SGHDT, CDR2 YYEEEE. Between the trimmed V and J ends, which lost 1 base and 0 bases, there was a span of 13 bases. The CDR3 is CASSLLRGSMNTEAFF. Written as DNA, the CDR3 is TGTGCCAGCAGCTTGCTGCGGGGTTCGATGAACACTGAAGCTTTCTTT.

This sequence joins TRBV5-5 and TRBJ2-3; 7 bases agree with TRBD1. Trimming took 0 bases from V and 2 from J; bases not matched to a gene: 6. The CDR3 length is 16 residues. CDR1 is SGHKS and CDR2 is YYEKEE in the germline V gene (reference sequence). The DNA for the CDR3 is TGTGCCAGCAGCTTGGGGGGACAGACCAACACAGATACGCAGTATTTT. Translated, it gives CASSLGGQTNTDTQYF.

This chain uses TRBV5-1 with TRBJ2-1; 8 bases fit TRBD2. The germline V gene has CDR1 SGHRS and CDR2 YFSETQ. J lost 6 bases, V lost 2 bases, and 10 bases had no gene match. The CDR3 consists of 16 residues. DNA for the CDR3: TGCGCCAGCAGCTTCATCGGACTAGCCCTTGGCAATGAGCAGTTCTTC. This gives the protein CASSFIGLALGNEQFF.

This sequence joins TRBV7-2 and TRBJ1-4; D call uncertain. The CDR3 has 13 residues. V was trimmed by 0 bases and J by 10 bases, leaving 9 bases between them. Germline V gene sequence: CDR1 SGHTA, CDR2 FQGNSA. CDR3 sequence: CASSLAVEGKLFF. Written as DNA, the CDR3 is TGTGCCAGCAGCTTAGCGGTCGAGGGAAAACTGTTTTTT. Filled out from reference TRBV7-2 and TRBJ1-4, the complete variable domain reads GAGVSQSPSNKVTEKGKDVELRCDPISGHTALYWYRQSLGQGLEFLIYFQGNSAPDKSGLPSDRFSAERTGGSVSTLTIQRTQQEDSAVYLCASSLAVEGKLFFGSGTQLSVL.

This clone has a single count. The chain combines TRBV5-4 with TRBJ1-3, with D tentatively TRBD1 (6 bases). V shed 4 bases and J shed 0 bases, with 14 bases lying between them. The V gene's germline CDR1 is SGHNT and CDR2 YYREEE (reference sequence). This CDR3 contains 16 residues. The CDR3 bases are TGTGCCAGCAGCCCGAGTACAGGGAACTCTGGAAACACCATATATTTT. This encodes CASSPSTGNSGNTIYF.

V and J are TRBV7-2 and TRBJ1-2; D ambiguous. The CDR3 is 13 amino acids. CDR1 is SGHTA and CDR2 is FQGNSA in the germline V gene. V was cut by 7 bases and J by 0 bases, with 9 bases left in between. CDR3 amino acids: CASTSTPNYGYTF. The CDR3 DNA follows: TGTGCCAGCACCTCTACTCCTAACTATGGCTACACCTTC.

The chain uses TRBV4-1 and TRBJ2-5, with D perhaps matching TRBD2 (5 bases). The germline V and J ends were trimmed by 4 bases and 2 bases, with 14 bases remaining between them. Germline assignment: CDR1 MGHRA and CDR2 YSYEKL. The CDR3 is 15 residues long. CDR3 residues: CASSRTTRTQETQYF. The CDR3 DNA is TGCGCCAGCAGCCGCACAACTAGGACTCAAGAGACCCAGTACTTC.

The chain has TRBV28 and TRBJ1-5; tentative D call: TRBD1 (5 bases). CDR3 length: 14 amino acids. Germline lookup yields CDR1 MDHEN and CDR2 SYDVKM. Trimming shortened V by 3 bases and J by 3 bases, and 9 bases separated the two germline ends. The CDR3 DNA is TGTGCCAGCAGTTTGGCAGGGATCAATCAGCCCCAGCATTTT. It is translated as CASSLAGINQPQHF.

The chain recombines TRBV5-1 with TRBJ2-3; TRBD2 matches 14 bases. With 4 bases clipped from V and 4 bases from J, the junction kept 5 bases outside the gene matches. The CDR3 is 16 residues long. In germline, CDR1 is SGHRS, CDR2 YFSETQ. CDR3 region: CASSTGTSGGADTQYF. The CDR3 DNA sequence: TGCGCCAGCAGCACCGGGACTAGCGGGGGAGCAGATACGCAGTATTTT.

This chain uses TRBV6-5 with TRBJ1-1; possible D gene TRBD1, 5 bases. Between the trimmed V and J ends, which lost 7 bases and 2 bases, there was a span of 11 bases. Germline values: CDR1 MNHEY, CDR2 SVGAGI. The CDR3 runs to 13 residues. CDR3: CASIRGGNTEAFF. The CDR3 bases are TGTGCCAGCATACGGGGGGGTAACACTGAAGCTTTCTTT.

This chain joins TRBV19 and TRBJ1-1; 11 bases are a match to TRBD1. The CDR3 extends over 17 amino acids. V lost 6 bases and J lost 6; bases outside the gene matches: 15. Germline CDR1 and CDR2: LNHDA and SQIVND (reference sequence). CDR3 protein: CASRRGTGGIKLAEAFF. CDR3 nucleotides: TGTGCCAGTAGAAGAGGGACAGGGGGAATAAAATTGGCTGAAGCTTTCTTT.

The CDR3, as DNA: TGTGCCAGCAGCTTAGACGGGACTACCCGAGATGAGCAGTACTTC. As protein: CASSLDGTTRDEQYF. V and J are TRBV11-3 and TRBJ2-7, with 7 bases that match TRBD2. After removal of 0 bases from V and 7 bases from J, the junction contained 9 bases not matched to a gene. This CDR3 region has 15 residues. CDR1 and CDR2 (germline): SGHNT, YENEEA.

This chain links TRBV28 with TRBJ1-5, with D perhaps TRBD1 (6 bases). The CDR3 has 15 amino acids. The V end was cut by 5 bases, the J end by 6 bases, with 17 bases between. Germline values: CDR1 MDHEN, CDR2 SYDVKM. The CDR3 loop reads CASSVKQGRGQPQHF. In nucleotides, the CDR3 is TGTGCCAGCAGTGTCAAACAGGGACGGGGTCAGCCCCAGCATTTT.

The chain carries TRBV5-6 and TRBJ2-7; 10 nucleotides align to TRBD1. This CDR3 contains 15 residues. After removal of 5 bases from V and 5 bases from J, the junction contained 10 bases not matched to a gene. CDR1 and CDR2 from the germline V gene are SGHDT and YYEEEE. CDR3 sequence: CASSYTGTGVNEQYF. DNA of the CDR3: TGTGCCAGCAGTTATACCGGGACAGGGGTTAACGAGCAGTACTTC.

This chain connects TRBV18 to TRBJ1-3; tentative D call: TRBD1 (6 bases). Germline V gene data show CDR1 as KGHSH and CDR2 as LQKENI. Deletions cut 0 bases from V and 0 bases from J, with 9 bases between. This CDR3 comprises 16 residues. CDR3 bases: TGTGCCAGCTCACCACCGGCAGGGGACTCTGGAAACACCATATATTTT. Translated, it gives CASSPPAGDSGNTIYF.

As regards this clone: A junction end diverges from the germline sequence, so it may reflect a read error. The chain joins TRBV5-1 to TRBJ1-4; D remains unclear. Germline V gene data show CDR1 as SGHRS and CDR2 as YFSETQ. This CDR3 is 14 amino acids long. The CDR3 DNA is TGCGCCAGCAGCCCTCAGCCAACTAAGGAAAAACTGTTTTTT. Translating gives CASSPQPTKEKLFF.

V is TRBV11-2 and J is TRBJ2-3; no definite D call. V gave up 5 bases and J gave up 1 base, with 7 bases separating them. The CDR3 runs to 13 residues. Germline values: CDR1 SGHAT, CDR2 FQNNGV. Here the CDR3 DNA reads TGTGCCAGCAGCCCGCCGGGCACAGATACGCAGTATTTT. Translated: CASSPPGTDTQYF.

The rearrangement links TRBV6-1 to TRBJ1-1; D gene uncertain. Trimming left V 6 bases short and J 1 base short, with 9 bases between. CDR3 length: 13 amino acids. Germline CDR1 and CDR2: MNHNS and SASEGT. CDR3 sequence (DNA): TGTGCCAGCAGGCTACCTAAGAACACTGAAGCTTTCTTT. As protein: CASRLPKNTEAFF.

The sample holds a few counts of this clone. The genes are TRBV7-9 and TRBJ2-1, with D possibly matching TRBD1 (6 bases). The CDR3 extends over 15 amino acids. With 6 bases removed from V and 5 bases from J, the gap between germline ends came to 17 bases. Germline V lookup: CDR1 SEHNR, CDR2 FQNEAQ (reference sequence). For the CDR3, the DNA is TGTGCCAGCAGTACACAGGGAGCCAGAAACAATGAGCAGTTCTTC. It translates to CASSTQGARNNEQFF.

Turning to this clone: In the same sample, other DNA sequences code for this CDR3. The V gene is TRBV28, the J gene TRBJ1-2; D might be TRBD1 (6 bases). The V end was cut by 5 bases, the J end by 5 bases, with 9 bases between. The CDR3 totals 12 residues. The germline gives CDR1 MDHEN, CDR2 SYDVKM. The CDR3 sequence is CASSLQGYGYTF. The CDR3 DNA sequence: TGTGCCAGCAGTCTACAGGGTTATGGCTACACCTTC.

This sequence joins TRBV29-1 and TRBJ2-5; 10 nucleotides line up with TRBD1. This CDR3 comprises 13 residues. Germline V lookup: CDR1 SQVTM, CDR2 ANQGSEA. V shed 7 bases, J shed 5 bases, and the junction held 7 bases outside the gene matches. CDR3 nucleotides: TGCAGCGCGGACAGGGGGGATGTGGAGACCCAGTACTTC. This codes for CSADRGDVETQYF.

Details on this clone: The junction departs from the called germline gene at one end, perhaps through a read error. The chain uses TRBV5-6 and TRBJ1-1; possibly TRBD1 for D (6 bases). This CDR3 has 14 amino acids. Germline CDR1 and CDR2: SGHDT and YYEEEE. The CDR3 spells CASSLGAGGAGNLF. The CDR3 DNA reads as TGTGCCAGCAGCTTGGGGGCGGGGGGCGCGGGAAATCTCTTT.

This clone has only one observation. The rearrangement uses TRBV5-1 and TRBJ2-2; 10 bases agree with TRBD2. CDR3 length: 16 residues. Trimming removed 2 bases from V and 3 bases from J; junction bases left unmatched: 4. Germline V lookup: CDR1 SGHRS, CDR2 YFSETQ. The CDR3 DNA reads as TGCGCCAGCAGCTTAACTAGCGGGACGGACACCGGGGAGCTGTTTTTT. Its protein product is CASSLTSGTDTGELFF.

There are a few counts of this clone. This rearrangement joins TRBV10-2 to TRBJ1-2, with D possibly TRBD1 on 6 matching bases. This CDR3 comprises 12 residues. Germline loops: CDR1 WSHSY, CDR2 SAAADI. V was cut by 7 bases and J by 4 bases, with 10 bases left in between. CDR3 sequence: CASMTDSYGYTF. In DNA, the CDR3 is TGCGCCAGCATGACGGACAGCTATGGCTACACCTTC.

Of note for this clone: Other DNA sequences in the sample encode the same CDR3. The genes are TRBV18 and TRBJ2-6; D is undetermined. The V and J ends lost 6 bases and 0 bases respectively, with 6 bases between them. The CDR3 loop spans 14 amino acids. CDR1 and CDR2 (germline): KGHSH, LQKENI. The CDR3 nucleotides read TGTGCCAGCTCGCCCAGCTCTGGGGCCAACGTCCTGACTTTC. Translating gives CASSPSSGANVLTF.

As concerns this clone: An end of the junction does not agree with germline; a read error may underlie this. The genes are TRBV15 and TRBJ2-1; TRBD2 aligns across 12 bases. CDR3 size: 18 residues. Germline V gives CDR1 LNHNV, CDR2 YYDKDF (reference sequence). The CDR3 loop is CATRRASGRGSSYNEQFF. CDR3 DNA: TGTGCCACCCGCAGGGCTAGCGGGAGGGGGAGCTCCTACAATGAGCAGTTCTTC.

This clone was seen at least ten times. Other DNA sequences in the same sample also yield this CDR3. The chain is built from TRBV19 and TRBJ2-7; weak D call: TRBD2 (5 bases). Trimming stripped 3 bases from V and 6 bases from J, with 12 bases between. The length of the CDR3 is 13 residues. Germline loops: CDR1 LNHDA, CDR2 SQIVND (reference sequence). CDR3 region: CASSIPLGGEQYF. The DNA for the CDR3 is TGTGCCAGTAGTATCCCCCTAGGAGGCGAGCAGTACTTC.

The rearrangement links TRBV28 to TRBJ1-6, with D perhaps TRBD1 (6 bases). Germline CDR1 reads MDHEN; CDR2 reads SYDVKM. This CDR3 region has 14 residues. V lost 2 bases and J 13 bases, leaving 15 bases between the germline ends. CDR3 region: CASSLGQGTVPLHF. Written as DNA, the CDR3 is TGTGCCAGCAGTTTAGGGCAGGGGACCGTCCCCCTCCACTTT.

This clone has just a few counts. Written as DNA, the CDR3 is TGTGCCAGCAGTTACACTCAAGCGCCCCGGGCCTACGAGCAGTACTTC. This codes for CASSYTQAPRAYEQYF. V usage is TRBV6-5 and J usage is TRBJ2-7, with unresolved D. Germline V gene lookup returns CDR1 MNHEY and CDR2 SVGAGI. The V gene lost 2 bases and the J gene lost 2 bases, with 16 bases spanning the gap. The CDR3 is 16 residues long.

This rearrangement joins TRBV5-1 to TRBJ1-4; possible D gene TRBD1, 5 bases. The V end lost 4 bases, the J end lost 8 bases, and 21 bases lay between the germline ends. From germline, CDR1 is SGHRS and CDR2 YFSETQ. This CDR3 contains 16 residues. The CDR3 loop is CASSPGGVDSGEKLFF. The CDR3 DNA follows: TGCGCCAGCAGCCCAGGTGGGGTCGACAGTGGGGAAAAACTGTTTTTT.

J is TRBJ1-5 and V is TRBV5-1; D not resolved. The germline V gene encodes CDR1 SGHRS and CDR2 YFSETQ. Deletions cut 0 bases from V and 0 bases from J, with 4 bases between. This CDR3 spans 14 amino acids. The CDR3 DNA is TGCGCCAGCAGCTTGGACGGTAGCAATCAGCCCCAGCATTTT. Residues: CASSLDGSNQPQHF.